This T cell receptor beta chain was sequenced in a study of blood T cell repertoires in COVID-19. Overall study context: Samples of COVID-19 (acute and convalescent) were obtained from the United States, Italy and Spain.

Assay: immunoSEQ multiplex PCR; the TCRdb copy retains only in-frame clones and omits some. The repertoire holds 25,000 to 35,000 clones, around 80% seen once, with 40% to 55% in the top ten. This CDR3 is built from 14 residues. Germline CDR1 is SGHRS and CDR2 is YFSETQ. V dropped 0 bases and J dropped 8; count of bases not matched to a gene: 5. Sequencing input: peripheral blood. This sequence was found in a woman in her 70s with acute or convalescent COVID-19. The J gene is TRBJ1-2, the V gene TRBV5-1; TRBD1 aligns across 9 bases. In DNA, the CDR3 is TGCGCCAGCAGCTTGGCCGGGACAGGGCGAGGCTACACCTTC. This sequence encodes CASSLAGTGRGYTF.